A single T cell receptor beta chain is shown here with its context. This entry is derived from a study of control samples from healthy donors and cancer patients. CDR3 length equals 13 residues. Germline V lookup: CDR1 KGHDR, CDR2 SFDVKD. The germline V and J ends were trimmed by 3 bases and 7 bases, with 9 bases remaining between them. Sequencing was performed with immunoSEQ multiplex PCR; in TCRdb, only in-frame clones are kept and a portion is missing. Of tens of thousands of clones in the sample, roughly 90% were seen once. The gene calls are TRBV24-1 and TRBJ2-1; D perhaps matches TRBD2 (6 bases). The specimen sequenced was PBMCs. The TCR was taken from an older woman with head and neck cancer. The CDR3 coding sequence is TGTGCCACCAGTGATCATGGGACTAATGAGCAGTTCTTC. Its protein product is CATSDHGTNEQFF.